This T cell receptor (beta chain) was sequenced in a study of blood T cells in healthy people across ages. Overall study findings and caveats: Strong correlation linked observed beta diversity and percent naive T cells.

On this clonotype itself: Antigen: not known. One end of the junction varies from germline; a read error may be responsible.

CDR1 DFQATT and CDR2 SNEGSKA come from the germline V gene (reference sequence). The CDR3 has 15 residues. Primers used in a second PCR of about 7 to 12 cycles were a sample-barcoded 5' primer and a J-beta primer mix. TCRdb re-analysed the 5' RACE reads in MiXCR, keeping a single row per CDR3 protein. The data show 980,000 or so distinct CDR3 sequences, with approximately 49% seen just once and 13% held by the top ten. This clonotype was sampled from a young man in good health. This chain links TRBV20-1 with TRBJ2-2, with 10 bases aligning to TRBD1. What was sequenced was blood. The CDR3, as DNA: TGCAGTGCTAGAGATCCGGGACAGGGGACCGGGGAGCTGTTATTT. This translates into CSARDPGQGTGELLF.